The clone carrying this T cell receptor beta chain was seen once. What it binds is unknown. Sequencing was performed with immunoSEQ multiplex PCR; in TCRdb, only in-frame clones are kept and a portion is missing. The repertoire holds around 20,000 clones, with roughly 80% as singletons. These data come from a study of OX40 agonist ivuxolimab in advanced cancers. Overall study: Patients treated during dose escalation were battling hepatocellular carcinoma, melanoma, renal cell or head and neck cancer.

This CDR3 region has 15 residues. V was cut by 2 bases and J by 10 bases, with 15 bases left in between. The V gene's germline CDR1 is LGHNA and CDR2 YSLEER. Findings of the study overall: Average numbers of expanded clones were greater in CD8+ T cells than in CD4+. Normalized T-cell clonal expansion was also low in a subset of nonresponders.

This clonotype was sampled from an adult with an advanced solid tumor such as melanoma, head and neck, liver or kidney cancer. The gene calls are TRBV4-3 and TRBJ1-6, with a possible D match to TRBD1 (6 bases). The input for sequencing was CD4+ or CD8+ T cells sorted from blood, taken in a trial of the OX40 agonist ivuxolimab. CDR3 bases: TGCGCCAGCAGCCAAATCGGGGGGGCAAGGTCACCCCTCCACTTT. Translating it yields CASSQIGGARSPLHF.